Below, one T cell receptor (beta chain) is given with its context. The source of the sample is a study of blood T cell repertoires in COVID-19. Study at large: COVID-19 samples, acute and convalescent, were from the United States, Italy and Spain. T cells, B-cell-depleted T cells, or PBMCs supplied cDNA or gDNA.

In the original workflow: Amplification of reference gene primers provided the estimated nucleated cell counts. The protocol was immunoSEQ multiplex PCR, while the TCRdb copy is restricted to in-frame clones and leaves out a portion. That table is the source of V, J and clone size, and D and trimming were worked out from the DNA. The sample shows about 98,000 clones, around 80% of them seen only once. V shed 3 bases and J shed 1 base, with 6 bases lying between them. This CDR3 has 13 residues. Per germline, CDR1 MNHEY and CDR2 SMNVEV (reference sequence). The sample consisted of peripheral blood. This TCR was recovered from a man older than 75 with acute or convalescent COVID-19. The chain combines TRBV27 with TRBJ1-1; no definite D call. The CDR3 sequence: CASSFSRNTEAFF. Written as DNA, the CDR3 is TGTGCCAGCAGTTTCTCGCGGAACACTGAAGCTTTCTTT.